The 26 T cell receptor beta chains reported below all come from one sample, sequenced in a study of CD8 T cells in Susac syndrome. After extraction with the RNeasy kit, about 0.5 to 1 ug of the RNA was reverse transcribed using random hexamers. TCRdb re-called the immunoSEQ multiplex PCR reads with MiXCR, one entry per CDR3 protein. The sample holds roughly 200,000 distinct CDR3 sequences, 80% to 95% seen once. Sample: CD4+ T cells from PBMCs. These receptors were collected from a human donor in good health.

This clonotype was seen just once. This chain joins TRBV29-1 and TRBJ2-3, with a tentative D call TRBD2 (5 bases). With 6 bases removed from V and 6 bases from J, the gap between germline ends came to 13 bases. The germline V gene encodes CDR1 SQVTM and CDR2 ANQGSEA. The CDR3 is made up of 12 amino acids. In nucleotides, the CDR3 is TGCAGCGTAGATGACGGACTCGATACGCAGTATTTT. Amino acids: CSVDDGLDTQYF.

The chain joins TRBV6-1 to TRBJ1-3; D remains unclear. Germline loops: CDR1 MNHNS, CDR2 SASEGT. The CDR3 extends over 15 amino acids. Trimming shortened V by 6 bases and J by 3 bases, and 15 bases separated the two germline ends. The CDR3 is CASSPFVGFGNTIYF. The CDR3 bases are TGTGCCAGCAGCCCCTTCGTCGGTTTTGGAAACACCATATATTTT.

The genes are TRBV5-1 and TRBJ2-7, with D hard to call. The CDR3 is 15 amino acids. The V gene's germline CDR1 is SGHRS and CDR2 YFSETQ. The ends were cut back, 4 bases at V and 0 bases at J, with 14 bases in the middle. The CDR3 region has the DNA TGCGCCAGCAGCCGAGATAGTACAGTCTCCTACGAGCAGTACTTC. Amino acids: CASSRDSTVSYEQYF.

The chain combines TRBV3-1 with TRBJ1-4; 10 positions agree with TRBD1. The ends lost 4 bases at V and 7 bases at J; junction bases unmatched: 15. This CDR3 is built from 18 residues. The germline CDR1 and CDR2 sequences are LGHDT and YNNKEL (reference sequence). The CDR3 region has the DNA TGTGCCAGCAGCCGGACAGGGGGGCTTAGGAGGTATGGTGAAAAACTGTTTTTT. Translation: CASSRTGGLRRYGEKLFF.

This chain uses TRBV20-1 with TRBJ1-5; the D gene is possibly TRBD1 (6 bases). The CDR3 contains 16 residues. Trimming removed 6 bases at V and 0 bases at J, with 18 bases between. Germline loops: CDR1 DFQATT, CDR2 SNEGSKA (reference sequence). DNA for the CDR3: TGCAGTGCATCCTCCGGGACACCTTATAGCAATCAGCCCCAGCATTTT. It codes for CSASSGTPYSNQPQHF.

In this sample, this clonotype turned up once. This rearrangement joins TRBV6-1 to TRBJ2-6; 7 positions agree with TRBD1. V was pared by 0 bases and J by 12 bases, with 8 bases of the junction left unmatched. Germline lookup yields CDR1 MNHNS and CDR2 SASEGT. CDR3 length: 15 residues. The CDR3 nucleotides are TGTGCCAGCAGTGAAGCTCGAGGGGGCGCGATCGTCCTGACTTTC. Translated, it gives CASSEARGGAIVLTF.

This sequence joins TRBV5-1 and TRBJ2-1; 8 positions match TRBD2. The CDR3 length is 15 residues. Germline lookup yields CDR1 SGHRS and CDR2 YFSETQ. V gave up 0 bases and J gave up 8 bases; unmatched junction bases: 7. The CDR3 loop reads CASSLAVSGGYEQFF. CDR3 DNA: TGCGCCAGCAGCTTGGCCGTCAGCGGGGGCTATGAGCAGTTCTTC.

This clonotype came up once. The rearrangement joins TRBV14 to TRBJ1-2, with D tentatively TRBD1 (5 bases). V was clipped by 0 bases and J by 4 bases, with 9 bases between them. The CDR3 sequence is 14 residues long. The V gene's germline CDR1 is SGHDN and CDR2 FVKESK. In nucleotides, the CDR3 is TGTGCCAGCAGCCAAGAAGAGGGGCCCTATGGCTACACCTTC. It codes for CASSQEEGPYGYTF.

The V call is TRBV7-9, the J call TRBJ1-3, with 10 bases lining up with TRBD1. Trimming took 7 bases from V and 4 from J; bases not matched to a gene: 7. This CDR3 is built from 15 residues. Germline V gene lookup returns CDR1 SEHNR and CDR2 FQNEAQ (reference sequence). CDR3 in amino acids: CASNQDRGQGNTIYF. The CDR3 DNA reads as TGTGCCAGCAACCAAGACAGGGGGCAGGGAAACACCATATATTTT.

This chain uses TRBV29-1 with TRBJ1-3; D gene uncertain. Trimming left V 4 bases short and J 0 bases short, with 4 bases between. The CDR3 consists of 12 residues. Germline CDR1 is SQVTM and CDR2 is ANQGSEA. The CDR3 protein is CSVVSSGNTIYF. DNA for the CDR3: TGCAGCGTTGTATCCTCTGGAAACACCATATATTTT.

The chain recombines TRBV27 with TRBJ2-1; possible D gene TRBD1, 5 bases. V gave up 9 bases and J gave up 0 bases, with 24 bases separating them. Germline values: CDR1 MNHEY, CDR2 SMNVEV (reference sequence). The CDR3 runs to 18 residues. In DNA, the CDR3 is TGTGCCAGTGGAGTCTCAGGGTTGGGGCATAGCTCCTACAATGAGCAGTTCTTC. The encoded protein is CASGVSGLGHSSYNEQFF.

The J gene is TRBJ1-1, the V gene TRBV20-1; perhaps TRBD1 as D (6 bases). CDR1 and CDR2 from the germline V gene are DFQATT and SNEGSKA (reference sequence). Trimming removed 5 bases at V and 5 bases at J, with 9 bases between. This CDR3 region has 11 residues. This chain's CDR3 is CSAAGATEAFF. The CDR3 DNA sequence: TGCAGTGCTGCAGGGGCAACTGAAGCTTTCTTT.

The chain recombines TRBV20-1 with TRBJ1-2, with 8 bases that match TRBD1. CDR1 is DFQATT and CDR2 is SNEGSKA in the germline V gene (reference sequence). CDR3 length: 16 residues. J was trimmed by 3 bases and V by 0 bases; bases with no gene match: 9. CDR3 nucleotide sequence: TGCAGTGCTAGAGATGGGTATAGGACAGGGCACTATGGCTACACCTTC. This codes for CSARDGYRTGHYGYTF.

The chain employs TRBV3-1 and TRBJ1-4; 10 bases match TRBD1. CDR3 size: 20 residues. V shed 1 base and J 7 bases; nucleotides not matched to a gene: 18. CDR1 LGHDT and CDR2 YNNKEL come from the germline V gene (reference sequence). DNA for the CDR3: TGTGCCAGCAGCCAAGTCCCCCCGTTCGGTTTCCGGGACAGGGGTGAAAAACTGTTTTTT. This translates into CASSQVPPFGFRDRGEKLFF.

CDR3 sequence reads: CAWSVLTGGESGYTF. CDR3 DNA sequence: TGTGCCTGGAGTGTACTAACAGGGGGCGAAAGTGGCTACACCTTC. The J gene is TRBJ1-2, the V gene TRBV30, with 9 bases fitting TRBD1. CDR1 and CDR2 from the germline V gene are GTSNPN and SVGIG (reference sequence). This CDR3 contains 15 residues. Trimming removed 0 bases from V and 7 bases from J; junction bases left unmatched: 9.

CDR3 region: CASSWSGGPTDTQYF. CDR3 nucleotides: TGTGCCAGCAGCTGGAGCGGGGGGCCCACAGATACGCAGTATTTT. This sequence joins TRBV7-3 and TRBJ2-3; TRBD2 agrees at 9 bases. V was clipped by 4 bases and J by 2 bases; unmatched bases: 4. CDR3 size: 15 residues. Germline V CDR1 and CDR2: SGHTA, FQGTGA.

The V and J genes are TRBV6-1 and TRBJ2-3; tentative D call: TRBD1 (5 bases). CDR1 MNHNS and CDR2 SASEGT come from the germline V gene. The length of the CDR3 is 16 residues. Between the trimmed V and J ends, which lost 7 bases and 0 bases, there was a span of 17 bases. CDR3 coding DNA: TGTGCCAGCATGATGACAGCGTCGCTTAGCACAGATACGCAGTATTTT. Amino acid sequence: CASMMTASLSTDTQYF.

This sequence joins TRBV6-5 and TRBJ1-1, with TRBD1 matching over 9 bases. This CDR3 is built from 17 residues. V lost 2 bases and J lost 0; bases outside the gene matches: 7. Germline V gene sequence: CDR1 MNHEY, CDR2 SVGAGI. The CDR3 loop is CASSYTQGARMNTEAFF. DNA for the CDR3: TGTGCCAGCAGTTACACACAGGGGGCGCGAATGAACACTGAAGCTTTCTTT.

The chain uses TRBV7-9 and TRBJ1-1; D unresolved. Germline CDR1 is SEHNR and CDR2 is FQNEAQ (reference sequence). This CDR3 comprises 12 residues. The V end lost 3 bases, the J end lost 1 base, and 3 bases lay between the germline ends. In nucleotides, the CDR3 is TGTGCCAGCAGCTTTTGGAACACTGAAGCTTTCTTT. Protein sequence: CASSFWNTEAFF.

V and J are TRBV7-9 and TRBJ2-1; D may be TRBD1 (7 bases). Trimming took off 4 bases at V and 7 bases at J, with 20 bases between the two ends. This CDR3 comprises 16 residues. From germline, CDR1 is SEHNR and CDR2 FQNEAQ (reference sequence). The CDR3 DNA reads TGTGCCAGCAGCTCAGACCTTGACAGGGAGGCGAATGAGCAGTTCTTC. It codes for CASSSDLDREANEQFF.

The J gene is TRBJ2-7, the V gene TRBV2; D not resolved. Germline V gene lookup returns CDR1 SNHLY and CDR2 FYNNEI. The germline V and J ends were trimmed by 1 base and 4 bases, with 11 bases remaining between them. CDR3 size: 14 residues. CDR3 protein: CASSEVLRDYEQYV. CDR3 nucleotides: TGTGCCAGCAGTGAAGTTCTCAGAGATTACGAGCAGTACGTC.

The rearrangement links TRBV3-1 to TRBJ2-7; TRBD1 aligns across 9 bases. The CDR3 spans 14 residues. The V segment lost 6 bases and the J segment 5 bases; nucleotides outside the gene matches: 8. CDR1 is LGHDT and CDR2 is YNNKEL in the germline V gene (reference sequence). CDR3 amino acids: CASSRDRAADEQYF. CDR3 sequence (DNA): TGTGCCAGCAGTCGGGACAGGGCGGCCGACGAGCAGTACTTC.

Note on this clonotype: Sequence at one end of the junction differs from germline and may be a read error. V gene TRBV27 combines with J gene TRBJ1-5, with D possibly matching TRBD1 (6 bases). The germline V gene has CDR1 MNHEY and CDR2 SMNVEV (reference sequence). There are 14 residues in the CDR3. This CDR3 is CASSVSGTLLPQHF. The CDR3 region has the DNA TGTGCCAGCAGTGTATCCGGGACACTGTTGCCCCAGCATTTT.

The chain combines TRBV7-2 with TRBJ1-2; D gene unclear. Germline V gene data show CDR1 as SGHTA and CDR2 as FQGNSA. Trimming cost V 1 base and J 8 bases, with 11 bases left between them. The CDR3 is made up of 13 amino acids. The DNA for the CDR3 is TGTGCCAGCAGCTTAGTGGAACAGTACGGCTACACCTTC. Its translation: CASSLVEQYGYTF.

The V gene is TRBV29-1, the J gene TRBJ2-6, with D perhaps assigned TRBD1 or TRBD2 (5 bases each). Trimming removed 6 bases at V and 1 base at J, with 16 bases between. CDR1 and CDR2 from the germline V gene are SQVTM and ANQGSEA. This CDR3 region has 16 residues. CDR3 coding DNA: TGCAGCGTGGATTCGGGACCTCTATCTGGGGCCAACGTCCTGACTTTC. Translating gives CSVDSGPLSGANVLTF.

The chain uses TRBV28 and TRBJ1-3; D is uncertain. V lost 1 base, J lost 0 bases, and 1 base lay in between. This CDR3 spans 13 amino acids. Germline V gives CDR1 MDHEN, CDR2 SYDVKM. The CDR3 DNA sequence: TGTGCCAGCAGTTTATACTCTGGAAACACCATATATTTT. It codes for CASSLYSGNTIYF.